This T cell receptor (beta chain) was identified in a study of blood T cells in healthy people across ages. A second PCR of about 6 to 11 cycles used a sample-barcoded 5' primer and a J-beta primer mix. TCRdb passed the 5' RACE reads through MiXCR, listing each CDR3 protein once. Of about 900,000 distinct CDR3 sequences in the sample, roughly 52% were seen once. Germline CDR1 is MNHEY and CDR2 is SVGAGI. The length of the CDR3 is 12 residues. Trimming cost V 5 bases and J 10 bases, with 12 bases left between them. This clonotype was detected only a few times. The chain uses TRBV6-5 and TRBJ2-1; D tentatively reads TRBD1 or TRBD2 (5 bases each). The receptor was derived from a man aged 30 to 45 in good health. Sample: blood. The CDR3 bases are TGTGCCAGCAGTCTATCGGGACGCGAGCAGTTCTTC. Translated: CASSLSGREQFF.